Ten or more counts support the clone carrying this T cell receptor (beta chain). Its antigen remains unknown. This CDR3 comprises 15 residues. Trimming removed 3 bases from V and 1 base from J, with 10 bases in between. It was by quantitative 5'-RACE with molecular barcodes that TCR beta libraries were made. TCRdb ran MiXCR on the 5' RACE reads and lists one entry per CDR3 protein. The data hold roughly 40,000 distinct CDR3 sequences, with 9.5% to 11% observed a single time. The data derive from a study of CD8 T cells in ankylosing spondylitis. Study observations and caveats: According to the report, clones linked to the disease were significantly enriched in matched synovial fluid samples taken from ankylosing spondylitis patients. Characteristic of ankylosing spondylitis blood, it appeared, was a TCR beta motif comprising roughly eight highly homologous variants.

The receptor was isolated from a male donor with ankylosing spondylitis or in good health (not recorded which). Sequencing was performed on blood, either unsorted or a sorted T cell fraction (not recorded which). The chain uses TRBV12-3 or TRBV12-4 and TRBJ1-5, with D perhaps matching TRBD1 (5 bases). CDR3 amino acids: CASSLQGGSNQPQHF. CDR3 sequence (DNA): TGTGCCAGCAGTTTGCAGGGAGGCAGCAATCAGCCCCAGCATTTT.